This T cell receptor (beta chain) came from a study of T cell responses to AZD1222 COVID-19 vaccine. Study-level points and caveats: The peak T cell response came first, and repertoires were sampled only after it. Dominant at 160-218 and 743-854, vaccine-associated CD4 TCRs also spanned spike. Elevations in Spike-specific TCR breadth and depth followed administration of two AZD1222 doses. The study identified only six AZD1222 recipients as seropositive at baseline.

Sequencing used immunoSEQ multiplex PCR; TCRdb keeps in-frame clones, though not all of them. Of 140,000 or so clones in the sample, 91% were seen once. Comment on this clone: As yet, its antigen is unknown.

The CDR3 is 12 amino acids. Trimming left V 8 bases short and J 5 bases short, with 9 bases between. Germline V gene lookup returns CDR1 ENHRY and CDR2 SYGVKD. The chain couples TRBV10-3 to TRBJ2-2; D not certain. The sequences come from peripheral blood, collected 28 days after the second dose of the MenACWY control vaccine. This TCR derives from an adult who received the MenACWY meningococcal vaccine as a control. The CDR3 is CAIGKFTGELFF. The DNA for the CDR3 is TGTGCCATCGGAAAGTTTACCGGGGAGCTGTTTTTT.